This T cell receptor (beta chain) emerged from a study of blood T cell repertoires in COVID-19. Study overall: Sites in the United States, Italy and Spain provided acute and convalescent COVID-19 samples.

Clones were sequenced by immunoSEQ multiplex PCR, and TCRdb holds only the in-frame ones, with some missing. The table records almost 300,000 clones, roughly 86% of them present only once. The germline gives CDR1 MDHEN, CDR2 SYDVKM. V lost 7 bases and J lost 3; bases outside the gene matches: 5. This CDR3 contains 13 residues. The V call is TRBV28, the J call TRBJ1-1, with 7 bases identical to TRBD1. The origin of this receptor is a woman in her twenties or thirties with COVID-19, enrolled during active disease. Sequencing used peripheral blood. The CDR3 sequence is CASTGTDYTEAFF. CDR3 coding DNA: TGTGCCAGCACCGGGACAGACTACACTGAAGCTTTCTTT.